This section outlines one T cell receptor (beta chain) sequence together with its context. Its antigen is unknown. CMV status came from CD4+ T cell IFNgamma after overnight CMV lysate stimulation of fresh PBMCs. This entry belongs to a study of naive and memory T cell subsets. An equimolar mix of two oligonucleotides served as the beta constant-region primer for TRBC1 and TRBC2. The ligated cDNA underwent four PCR rounds using SP2 and nested alpha and beta constant-region primers. TCRdb passed the UMI-ligation and nested PCR reads through MiXCR, listing each CDR3 protein once. The sample consists of 95,000 to 150,000 distinct CDR3 sequences, 36% of them appearing once. Findings of the study overall: Each distinct alpha or beta sequence counts as one clonotype. Over 95% of naive TCR sequences appeared only once after error correction, unlike memory subsets. RNA-based TCR counts may shift with T cell activation and differentiation.

Germline CDR1 and CDR2: GTSNPN and SVGIG (reference sequence). Trimming removed 3 bases at V and 5 bases at J, with 13 bases between. The CDR3 contains 13 residues. The sample was central memory CD4+ T cells from blood. The sequence was obtained from a human donor in good health. V gene TRBV30 combines with J gene TRBJ1-1; perhaps TRBD1 as D (5 bases). As DNA, the CDR3 is TGTGCCTGGAGGAGGGGCCCTGGGACTGAAGCTTTCTTT. Protein sequence: CAWRRGPGTEAFF. Full variable domain (remainder filled in from reference TRBV30 and TRBJ1-1): SQTIHQWPATLVQPVGSPLSLECTVEGTSNPNLYWYRQAAGRGLQLLFYSVGIGQISSEVPQNLSASRPQDRQFILSSKKLLLSDSGFYLCAWRRGPGTEAFFGQGTRLTVV.